A selection of T cell receptor beta chains follows, all from one sample in a study of cytomegalovirus exposure and HLA in healthy donors. The table came from immunoSEQ multiplex PCR; TCRdb's copy has only in-frame clones and leaves some out. The sample contains hundreds of thousands of clones, approximately 87% of which appear only once. The sample comprised PBMCs. The receptors stem from a woman aged 18-29 years in good health and CMV-seronegative. The CDR3 runs from the conserved cysteine through the conserved F or W. The D gene is left open where the match is weak. Size is stated for part of the rows, as once, few or many counts, or as a class when the clone is expanded.

clone size,J gene,D gene,V gene,CDR3 protein,CDR3 DNA
NA,TRBJ1-1,NA,TRBV9,CASSRYAGSNTEAFF,TGTGCCAGCAGCCGTTACGCCGGGTCCAACACTGAAGCTTTCTTT
NA,TRBJ2-7,TRBD1,TRBV5-4,CASLDRGGNEQYF,TGTGCCAGCCTTGACAGGGGAGGCAACGAGCAGTACTTC
NA,TRBJ2-7,TRBD2,TRBV29-1,CSVLGRESYEQYF,TGCAGCGTTCTCGGGCGGGAGAGCTACGAGCAGTACTTC
NA,TRBJ2-1,TRBD2,TRBV7-2,CASSSRTSGSYNEQFF,TGTGCCAGCAGCTCCAGGACTAGCGGGTCCTACAATGAGCAGTTCTTC
NA,TRBJ2-7,NA,TRBV27,CASPWERTESSYEQYF,TGTGCCAGCCCCTGGGAAAGGACTGAGAGCTCCTACGAGCAGTACTTC
NA,TRBJ2-1,NA,TRBV9,CASSVLTGVSYNEQFF,TGTGCCAGCAGCGTATTGACGGGAGTCTCCTACAATGAGCAGTTCTTC
NA,TRBJ2-5,TRBD2,TRBV18,CASSPRGLAGETQYF,TGTGCCAGCTCACCCCGGGGACTAGCGGGAGAGACCCAGTACTTC
few,TRBJ2-7,NA,TRBV18,CASSPKLATVEQYF,TGTGCCAGCTCACCAAAACTAGCTACCGTAGAGCAGTACTTC
NA,TRBJ2-1,NA,TRBV15,CATTKERRNEQFF,TGTGCCACCACAAAGGAACGGCGGAATGAGCAGTTCTTC
NA,TRBJ2-2,NA,TRBV5-1,CASSLGARSNTGELFF,TGCGCCAGCAGCTTAGGTGCCAGGTCGAACACCGGGGAGCTGTTTTTT
NA,TRBJ1-1,NA,TRBV27,CASRQDRYLNTEAFF,TGTGCCAGCAGACAAGACAGATACCTGAACACTGAAGCTTTCTTT
NA,TRBJ2-7,NA,TRBV4-3,CASSQDSVPGGREEQYF,TGCGCCAGCAGCCAAGATTCCGTGCCTGGGGGCAGGGAAGAGCAGTACTTC
NA,TRBJ2-5,TRBD2,TRBV6-1,CASSETAGEQETQYF,TGTGCCAGCAGTGAAACGGCGGGAGAACAAGAGACCCAGTACTTC
NA,TRBJ2-2,NA,TRBV9,CASTDWGEHGTGELFF,TGTGCCAGCACCGACTGGGGGGAGCATGGAACCGGGGAGCTGTTTTTT
NA,TRBJ1-1,NA,TRBV27,CASSPGGPNTEAFF,TGTGCCAGCAGTCCGGGGGGCCCGAACACTGAAGCTTTCTTT
NA,TRBJ1-5,NA,TRBV28,CRSGDQPQHF,TGTAGATCAGGGGATCAGCCCCAGCATTTT
once,TRBJ1-1,NA,TRBV25-1,CASTRGTKNTEAFF,TGTGCCAGCACCCGTGGGACAAAGAACACTGAAGCTTTCTTT
NA,TRBJ2-2,TRBD2,TRBV19,CASKRSAGGFSGELFF,TGTGCCAGTAAAAGATCCGCGGGAGGATTCTCCGGGGAGCTGTTTTTT
NA,TRBJ2-2,NA,TRBV5-1,CASSRRGAAGELFF,TGCGCCAGCAGCCGGAGGGGTGCCGCCGGGGAGCTGTTTTTT
NA,TRBJ1-1,NA,TRBV28,CASTLGQNTEAFF,TGTGCCAGCACCCTCGGACAGAACACTGAAGCTTTCTTT
NA,TRBJ1-1,TRBD1,TRBV9,CASSPRDRNTEAFF,TGTGCCAGCAGCCCCCGGGACAGGAACACTGAAGCTTTCTTT
NA,TRBJ1-2,NA,TRBV5-1,CASSQEEAVVGYTF,TGCGCCAGCAGCCAGGAGGAGGCCGTGGTCGGCTACACCTTC
few,TRBJ2-7,NA,TRBV6-1,CASGGGPYEQYF,TGTGCCAGCGGCGGAGGCCCCTACGAGCAGTACTTC
NA,TRBJ2-7,TRBD1,TRBV7-8,CASRLGTGGTYEQYF,TGTGCCAGCAGGCTAGGGACAGGAGGAACCTACGAGCAGTACTTC
NA,TRBJ1-1,NA,TRBV28,CASSPYKNTEAFF,TGTGCCAGCAGTCCTTACAAGAACACTGAAGCTTTCTTT
NA,TRBJ2-1,NA,TRBV28,CASSFPRTLSSYNEQFF,TGTGCCAGCAGTTTCCCTCGGACTCTGAGCTCCTACAATGAGCAGTTCTTC
NA,TRBJ2-6,NA,TRBV6-1,CASSDEEGQSFSGANVLTF,TGTGCCAGCAGTGACGAGGAGGGGCAATCTTTCTCTGGGGCCAACGTCCTGACTTTC
few,TRBJ2-7,NA,TRBV19,CASSMSRSYEQYF,TGTGCCAGTAGTATGTCTCGCTCCTACGAGCAGTACTTC
NA,TRBJ2-2,TRBD2,TRBV10-2,CASVGLAGGKTGELFF,TGCGCCAGCGTAGGACTAGCGGGAGGTAAAACCGGGGAGCTGTTTTTT
NA,TRBJ1-2,NA,TRBV29-1,CSVEERQGNYGYTF,TGCAGCGTTGAAGAACGTCAGGGGAACTATGGCTACACCTTC
NA,TRBJ2-7,NA,TRBV2,CASSLIATYEQYF,TGTGCCAGCAGTCTAATAGCCACCTACGAGCAGTACTTC
NA,TRBJ2-7,NA,TRBV2,CASIRLRYEQYF,TGTGCCAGCATCAGACTCCGCTACGAGCAGTACTTC
NA,TRBJ2-7,NA,TRBV6-6,CASSYVVSEQYF,TGTGCCAGCAGTTACGTAGTATCCGAGCAGTACTTC
NA,TRBJ2-2,NA,TRBV6-1,CASSERLVWNTGELFF,TGTGCCAGCAGTGAACGGTTAGTTTGGAACACCGGGGAGCTGTTTTTT
once,TRBJ2-5,NA,TRBV28,CASSNMETQYF,TGTGCCAGCAGTAACATGGAGACCCAGTACTTC
NA,TRBJ2-7,TRBD2,TRBV6-5,CASRKLAGDSYEQYF,TGTGCCAGCAGGAAACTAGCGGGAGACTCCTACGAGCAGTACTTC
NA,TRBJ1-1,TRBD1,TRBV11-2,CASRKEGALRTEAFF,TGTGCCAGCAGAAAAGAGGGGGCTCTCCGCACTGAAGCTTTCTTT
NA,TRBJ2-3,NA,TRBV5-1,CASSLDRVPEADTQYF,TGCGCCAGCAGCTTGGACCGGGTCCCCGAAGCAGATACGCAGTATTTT
NA,TRBJ1-5,TRBD1,TRBV15,CATSRDWGQGIGQPQHF,TGTGCCACCAGCAGAGATTGGGGACAGGGGATAGGTCAGCCCCAGCATTTT
NA,TRBJ1-2,NA,TRBV28,CASSPRVDLNYGYTF,TGTGCCAGCAGCCCGCGGGTAGACCTTAACTATGGCTACACCTTC
NA,TRBJ2-1,NA,TRBV2,CASSDSLDRLYSYNEQFF,TGTGCCAGCAGTGATTCACTAGACCGCCTGTACTCCTACAATGAGCAGTTCTTC
NA,TRBJ1-1,NA,TRBV9,CASSDRTGTEAFF,TGTGCCAGCAGCGACCGAACAGGGACTGAAGCTTTCTTT
NA,TRBJ1-1,NA,TRBV5-1,CASQYGGGALTEAFF,TGCGCCAGTCAATACGGGGGGGGCGCGCTGACTGAAGCTTTCTTT
NA,TRBJ2-3,TRBD1,TRBV27,CASRGGRGSTDTQYF,TGTGCCAGCAGAGGGGGCAGGGGGTCCACAGATACGCAGTATTTT